In this sample, the clone carrying this T cell receptor (beta chain) turned up a few times. Its antigen is currently unknown. The CDR3 has 16 amino acids. V lost 6 bases to trimming and J lost 0 bases, with 16 bases between them. Germline assignment: CDR1 SGHAT and CDR2 FQNNGV. This record comes from a study of early T cells in non-severe SARS-CoV-2 infection. As for the study in general: Unsorted whole blood bulk RNA was sequenced, with unpaired chains.

As part of library construction, unique molecular identifiers were attached to individual cDNA molecules. TCRdb reprocessed the 5' RACE reads with MiXCR, giving one entry per CDR3 protein. Of roughly 83,000 distinct CDR3 sequences listed, around 12% are singletons. Study-level points and caveats: CD4 and private specificities were missed by VDJdb matching, which favored anti-spike CD8 responses.

The sequence was collected from an adult who was a healthcare worker with PCR-confirmed SARS-CoV-2 infection or an uninfected control (not recorded which). The chain joins TRBV11-2 to TRBJ2-3; maybe TRBD2 (6 bases). Specimen: whole blood, collected at baseline. This CDR3 is CASRPHSGPSTDTQYF. The CDR3 DNA sequence: TGTGCCAGCAGGCCACATAGCGGCCCTAGCACAGATACGCAGTATTTT.